This TCR beta chain was obtained from a study of early T cells in non-severe SARS-CoV-2 infection. Whole-study context: Unpaired chains resulted from sequencing bulk RNA of unsorted whole blood.

This clonotype was picked up many times. This CDR3 contains 16 residues. With 2 bases removed from V and 5 bases from J, the gap between germline ends came to 14 bases. Germline assignment: CDR1 KGHDR and CDR2 SFDVKD. TCRdb reanalysed the 5' RACE reads using MiXCR and keeps one entry per CDR3 protein. The sample has around 58,000 distinct CDR3 sequences, roughly 12% seen once. This sequence was found in an adult who was a healthcare worker with PCR-confirmed SARS-CoV-2 infection or an uninfected control (not recorded which). The material sequenced was whole blood. The J gene is TRBJ2-2, the V gene TRBV24-1, with unresolved D. The CDR3 sequence: CATSDYRAAGTGELFF. CDR3 coding DNA: TGTGCCACCAGTGATTACCGGGCTGCCGGTACCGGGGAGCTGTTTTTT.